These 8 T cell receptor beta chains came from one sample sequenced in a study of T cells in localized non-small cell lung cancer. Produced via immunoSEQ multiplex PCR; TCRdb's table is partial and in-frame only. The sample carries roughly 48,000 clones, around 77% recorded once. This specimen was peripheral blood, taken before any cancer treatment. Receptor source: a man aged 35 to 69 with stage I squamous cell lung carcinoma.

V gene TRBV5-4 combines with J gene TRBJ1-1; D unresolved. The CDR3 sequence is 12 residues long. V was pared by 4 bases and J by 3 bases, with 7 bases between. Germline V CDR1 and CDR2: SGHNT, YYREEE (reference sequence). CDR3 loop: CASSRSDTEAFF. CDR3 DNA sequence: TGTGCCAGCAGCCGGTCGGACACTGAAGCTTTCTTT.

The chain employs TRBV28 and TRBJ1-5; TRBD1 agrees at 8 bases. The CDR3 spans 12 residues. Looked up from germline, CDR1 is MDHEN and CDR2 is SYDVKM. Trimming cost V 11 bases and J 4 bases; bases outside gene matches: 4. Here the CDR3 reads CAVRGPNQPQHF. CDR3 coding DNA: TGTGCCGTCAGGGGGCCTAATCAGCCCCAGCATTTT.

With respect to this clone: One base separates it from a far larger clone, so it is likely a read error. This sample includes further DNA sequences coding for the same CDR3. CDR3 DNA: TGTGCCATCAGTGAGGGGGCTGATGGCTACACCTTC. Its translation is CAISEGADGYTF. The V gene is TRBV6-1, the J gene TRBJ1-2, with TRBD1 identical over 7 bases. The CDR3 sequence is 12 residues long. Germline CDR1 reads MNHNS; CDR2 reads SASEGT.

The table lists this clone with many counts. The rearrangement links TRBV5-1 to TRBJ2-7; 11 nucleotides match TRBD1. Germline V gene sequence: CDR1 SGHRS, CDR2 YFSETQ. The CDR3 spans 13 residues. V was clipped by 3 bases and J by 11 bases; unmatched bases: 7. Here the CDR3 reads CASSSGTGGFEYF. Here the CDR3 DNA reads TGCGCCAGCAGCTCCGGGACAGGGGGTTTTGAGTACTTC.

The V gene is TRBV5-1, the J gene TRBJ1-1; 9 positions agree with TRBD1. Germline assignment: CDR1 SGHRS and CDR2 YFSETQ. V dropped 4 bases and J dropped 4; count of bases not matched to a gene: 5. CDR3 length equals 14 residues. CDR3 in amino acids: CASSRDRDVTEAFF. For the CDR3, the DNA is TGCGCCAGCAGCCGGGACAGGGATGTCACTGAAGCTTTCTTT. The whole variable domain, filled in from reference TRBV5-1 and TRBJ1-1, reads KAGVTQTPRYLIKTRGQQVTLSCSPISGHRSVSWYQQTPGQGLQFLFEYFSETQRNKGNFPGRFSGRQFSNSRSEMNVSTLELGDSALYLCASSRDRDVTEAFFGQGTRLTVV.

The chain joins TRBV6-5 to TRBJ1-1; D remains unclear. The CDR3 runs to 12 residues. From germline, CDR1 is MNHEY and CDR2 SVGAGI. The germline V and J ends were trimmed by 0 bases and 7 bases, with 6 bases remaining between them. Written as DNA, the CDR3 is TGTGCCAGCAGTTACTCGAGAGGTGAAGCTTTCTTT. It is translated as CASSYSRGEAFF.

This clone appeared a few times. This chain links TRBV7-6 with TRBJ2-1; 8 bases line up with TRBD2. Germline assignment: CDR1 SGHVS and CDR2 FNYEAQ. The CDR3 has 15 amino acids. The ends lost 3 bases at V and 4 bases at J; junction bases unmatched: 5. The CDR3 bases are TGTGCCAGCAGCTTCGAGCGGGGGTCGTACAATGAGCAGTTCTTC. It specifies CASSFERGSYNEQFF.

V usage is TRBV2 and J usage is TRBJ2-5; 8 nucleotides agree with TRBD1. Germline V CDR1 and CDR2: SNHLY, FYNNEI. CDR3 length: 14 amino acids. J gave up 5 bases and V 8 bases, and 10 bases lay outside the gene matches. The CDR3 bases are TGTGCCAGCTCGGGACAGGCGCTTCAGGAGACCCAGTACTTC. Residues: CASSGQALQETQYF.